The clone carrying this T cell receptor (beta chain) was counted once. The CDR3 has 14 residues. Germline lookup yields CDR1 SGHVS and CDR2 FQNEAQ. J lost 8 bases, V lost 2 bases, and 5 bases had no gene match. The sample belongs to a study of blood T cell repertoires in COVID-19. Study-level background: Italy, Spain and the United States were the sources of the convalescent and acute COVID-19 samples. Sources were T cells, B-cell-depleted T cells, or PBMCs; the material itself was cDNA or gDNA.

Per the authors' pipeline: Nucleated cell number was recorded as an estimate derived from reference gene primer amplification. Some clones are missing from TCRdb's copy, which holds only in-frame ones; the method was immunoSEQ multiplex PCR. V and J calls and clone size are those listed in that table; D and trimming were worked out from the DNA. The profile covers 360,000 or so clones, with around 89% appearing a single time and around 6.3% taken by the ten largest. This rearrangement joins TRBV7-8 to TRBJ2-1, with 8 nucleotides matching TRBD2. The clonotype comes from a man between 18 and 35 years old with active or convalescent COVID-19. The sequencing sample was made of peripheral blood. CDR3 nucleotide sequence: TGTGCCAGCAGCTTAATAGCGGGACGAGATGAGCAGTTCTTC. Protein product: CASSLIAGRDEQFF.